The rows below give T cell receptor beta chains drawn from one sample of a study of shared clonotypes between healthy human individuals. Only in-frame clones appear in the TCRdb table, and some are missing; sequencing was by immunoSEQ multiplex PCR. The sample contains about 1 million clones, roughly 80% of which appear only once. Sequencing was performed on memory CD4+ T cells sorted from blood. The receptors were gathered from a man aged 18 to 30 in good health. The CDR3 runs from the conserved cysteine through the conserved F or W.

j_call v_call cdr3_aa
TRBJ2-1 TRBV28 CASSLKFWGIGDNEQFF
TRBJ1-1 TRBV7-2 CASSPGTVYTEAFF
TRBJ1-1 TRBV19 CASSIDRRREAFF
TRBJ2-7 TRBV27 CASSPRAGGPYEQYF
TRBJ2-3 TRBV15 CATSRDRITDTQYF
TRBJ2-1 TRBV6-5 CASSEQPRNEQFF
TRBJ1-1 TRBV6-1 CASGGFYTEAFF
TRBJ1-5 TRBV19 CASSIDRTQPQHF
TRBJ1-5 TRBV19 CASLRDIDSNQPQHF
TRBJ1-3 TRBV19 CASSLSLLSSGNTIYF
TRBJ2-3 TRBV10-3 CAISDSGSSDTQYF
TRBJ1-5 TRBV10-3 CAISAGQESNQPQHF
TRBJ1-5 TRBV10-3 CAISETDSISNQPQHF
TRBJ2-2 TRBV7-3 CASSLTRDTGELFF
TRBJ1-1 TRBV29-1 CSVESPRDTEAFF
TRBJ2-7 TRBV10-3 CAISETGVREQYF